Presented here are 21 T cell receptor beta chains from one specimen sequenced in a study of CD8+ T cells in alopecia areata. Investigators isolated RNA and reverse transcribed it into cDNA to act as the sequencing template. The method was immunoSEQ multiplex PCR; TCRdb's version includes in-frame clones alone and lacks a portion of them. This sample has some 120,000 clones, each found more than once. Input material: lesional skin. These TCRs come from a C3H/HeJ mouse with alopecia areata. The mouse strain carries the MHC haplotype H2-k.

To note about this clone: Gene and germline names: mouse. The sequenced part of the CDR3 DNA is TGTGCCAGCTCCCGGACAGGGGCAAACTCC. Amino acids: CASSRTGANS. The entire CDR3 protein is CASSRTGANSDYTF. This chain links TRBV12-1 with TRBJ1-2, with 9 bases that match TRBD1. Read coverage stops 4 residues before the CDR3 terminus; the germline J gene supplies the remainder. This CDR3 is built from 14 residues. Per the germline V gene, CDR1 is SGHSN and CDR2 is HYEKVE. V dropped 4 bases and J dropped 0; count of bases not matched to a gene: 2.

As regards this clone: The genes and germline here are from mouse. Coverage ceases 4 residues before the CDR3 finishes, and the germline J gene fills in the end. The chain is built from TRBV13-1 and TRBJ2-1; 10 bases fit TRBD2. CDR1 is NSHNY and CDR2 is SYGAGN in the germline V gene. The CDR3 spans 14 residues. Trimming removed 7 bases from V and 4 bases from J; junction bases left unmatched: 5. The CDR3: CASAGTGVYAEQFF. CDR3 DNA, as far as it was read: TGTGCCAGCGCGGGGACTGGGGTTTATGCT.

On this clone: Gene names denote mouse genes. With the read ending 4 residues before the CDR3 end, the germline J gene is used to fill in that end. Within the sample, other DNA sequences also encode this same CDR3. V and J are TRBV13-3 and TRBJ2-7; unclear D gene. CDR1 and CDR2 from the germline V gene are NNHDY and SYVADS. The CDR3 runs to 13 residues. The DNA read from the CDR3 is TGTGCCAGCAGCGCTCCCGACAATTAT. It translates to CASSAPDNY. In full, the CDR3 is CASSAPDNYEQYF.

This clone was counted a few times. The germline and genes are mouse ones. The CDR3 end falls 4 residues outside the read, so it is completed with the germline J gene. The gene calls are TRBV13-3 and TRBJ2-5; the D gene is possibly TRBD1 (5 bases). The CDR3 totals 14 residues. Germline V gene data show CDR1 as NNHDY and CDR2 as SYVADS. Here the CDR3 reads CASSDARAGDTQYF. Incomplete CDR3 DNA: TGTGCCAGCAGTGATGCCAGGGCAGGAGAC.

Concerning this clone: At residue 14, the TCRdb protein departs from the DNA translation, so the protein shown here was derived from the DNA itself. Gene names refer to mouse genes. The read finishes 3 residues shy of the CDR3 end, and the germline J gene is used to complete it. The V and J genes are TRBV13-2 and TRBJ1-3; 11 positions agree with TRBD1. The germline CDR1 and CDR2 sequences are NNHNN and SYGAGS (reference sequence). The CDR3 runs to 17 residues. J lost 4 bases, V lost 0 bases, and 6 bases had no gene match. The sequenced part of the CDR3 DNA is TGTGCCAGCGGTGATGGTCCCGGGACAGGGGGGGGAAATACG. Protein: CASGDGPGTGGGNT. The full-length CDR3 reads as CASGDGPGTGGGNTLYF.

As to this clone: All gene names here are mouse names. The read terminates 4 residues ahead of where the CDR3 ends, so the germline J gene completes it. V usage is TRBV5 and J usage is TRBJ2-1; D tentatively fits TRBD1 or TRBD2 (5 bases each). This CDR3 comprises 15 residues. Germline loops: CDR1 LGHNA, CDR2 YNLKQL (reference sequence). V gave up 0 bases and J gave up 3 bases, with 9 bases separating them. CDR3 DNA (partial): TGTGCCAGCAGCCAAGAGGGGGACCCCTATGCT. As protein: CASSQEGDPYA. The complete CDR3 protein is CASSQEGDPYAEQFF.

This clone showed up just a few times. The germline and genes are mouse ones. The read ends 4 residues early relative to the CDR3; the germline J gene fills the gap. V usage is TRBV13-3 and J usage is TRBJ1-4, with TRBD1 identical over 10 bases. In germline, CDR1 is NNHDY, CDR2 SYVADS. The CDR3 runs 17 residues. The CDR3 loop reads CASSDPGDRGLGERLFF. The CDR3 DNA, read in part, is TGTGCCAGCAGTGACCCGGGGGACAGGGGATTGGGCGAA.

About this clone: TCRdb's protein and the DNA translation differ at residue 12; the protein here comes from the DNA. The listed genes are named as in mouse. The sequenced CDR3 bases are TGTGCCAGCAGTGATCGGCAGGGGCTAAATTCGCCC. Translated, it gives CASSDRQGLNSP. The entire CDR3 sequence reads CASSDRQGLNSPLYF. This chain joins TRBV13-1 and TRBJ1-6; TRBD1 might be the D (6 bases). The DNA ends 3 residues before the CDR3 does, and the rest of the CDR3 is filled in from the germline J gene. TRBJ1-6 is an ORF, and what it does is uncertain. V dropped 1 base and J dropped 7 bases, with 12 bases sitting between them. This CDR3 is built from 15 residues. Germline lookup yields CDR1 NSHNY and CDR2 SYGAGN.

There are many counts of this clone. The gene names here belong to mouse. The read halts 4 residues ahead of the CDR3 end, with the missing end drawn from the germline J gene. The chain carries TRBV13-3 and TRBJ2-1, with no clear D. Germline CDR1 reads NNHDY; CDR2 reads SYVADS. V was shortened by 1 base and J by 0 bases, with 8 bases between the two germline ends. The CDR3 spans 15 residues. CDR3 amino acids: CASSDPRRNYAEQFF. The CDR3 DNA, read in part, is TGTGCCAGCAGTGATCCCAGGCGTAACTATGCT.

For this clone: Mouse gene names and germline throughout. The CDR3 extends 4 residues past the end of the read, so its final part is completed from the germline J gene. This sequence joins TRBV13-2 and TRBJ2-5, with TRBD2 matching 7 bases. With 2 bases clipped from V and 2 bases from J, the junction kept 5 bases outside the gene matches. Germline CDR1 reads NNHNN; CDR2 reads SYGAGS (reference sequence). The CDR3 is made up of 15 amino acids. The sequenced CDR3 bases are TGTGCCAGCGGTGAGAGGGCTGGGGGCCAAGAC. Translating it yields CASGERAGGQD. In full, the CDR3 is CASGERAGGQDTQYF.

About this clone itself: Germline and genes here are mouse. The CDR3 end lies 4 residues beyond the end of the read and is filled in from the germline J gene. This chain joins TRBV13-3 and TRBJ2-2; 10 bases fit TRBD1. CDR3 length: 18 residues. CDR1 and CDR2 from the germline V gene are NNHDY and SYVADS. V lost 0 bases, J lost 1 base, and 6 bases stayed unmatched. Incomplete CDR3 DNA: TGTGCCAGCAGTGATGCGGGAGGACAGGGGGGAAACACCGGG. Its translation: CASSDAGGQGGNTG. The entire CDR3 protein is CASSDAGGQGGNTGQLYF.

On this clone itself: All gene names here are mouse names. From the germline J gene comes the end of the CDR3, since the read stops 4 residues before it. The gene calls are TRBV1 and TRBJ1-4; TRBD1 matches at 8 bases. Germline CDR1 and CDR2: NSQYPW and LRSPGD (reference sequence). Losses at the gene ends were 4 bases for V and 3 bases for J; bases not matched to a gene: 7. The CDR3 is 16 residues long. The chain's CDR3 is CTCSVRRGLPNERLFF. The sequenced part of the CDR3 DNA is TGCACCTGCAGTGTACGCAGGGGGCTACCCAACGAA.

With respect to this clone: The translated DNA and TCRdb's protein are not identical at residue 10; the protein here was translated from the DNA. This may come from a read error, since a much larger clone is one base off. Gene names refer to mouse genes. Read data end 3 residues before the CDR3 end; the end is taken from the germline J gene. The rearrangement uses TRBV19 and TRBJ1-6; the D gene is possibly TRBD1 (5 bases). TRBJ1-6 is sorted into the ORF group, with uncertain function. The germline V gene encodes CDR1 FNHDT and CDR2 SITEND (reference sequence). V was cut by 4 bases and J by 7 bases, with 9 bases left in between. The CDR3 runs 13 residues. The CDR3 DNA, read in part, is TGTGCCAGCAGTTCAGGGCGGAATTCGCCC. Its protein product is CASSSGRNSP. The full CDR3 protein reads CASSSGRNSPLYF.

This clone showed up many times. The gene names here belong to mouse. The CDR3 end lies 4 residues beyond the end of the read and is filled in from the germline J gene. The gene calls are TRBV13-3 and TRBJ2-4; 7 positions agree with TRBD2. J was trimmed by 2 bases and V by 1 base; bases with no gene match: 4. The CDR3 extends over 15 amino acids. The germline CDR1 and CDR2 sequences are NNHDY and SYVADS. The CDR3 bases that were read are TGTGCCAGCAGTGATCCTGGGGGATTTCAAAAC. Translated: CASSDPGGFQN. The CDR3, in full, reads CASSDPGGFQNTLYF.

This clone appeared a few times. Mouse gene names apply. The CDR3 is cut off 4 residues early in the read; its end comes from the germline J gene. J is TRBJ2-4 and V is TRBV13-3; 10 bases fit TRBD2. Looked up from germline, CDR1 is NNHDY and CDR2 is SYVADS. The CDR3 extends over 15 amino acids. The CDR3 spells CASSDGDWGANTLYF. The covered CDR3 bases are TGTGCCAGCAGTGATGGAGACTGGGGGGCAAAC.

Comment on this clone: Genes and germline come from the mouse. The missing CDR3 end, 4 residues past where the read stops, is filled in from the germline J gene. The chain joins TRBV13-1 to TRBJ2-5; no definite D call. The length of the CDR3 is 11 residues. From germline, CDR1 is NSHNY and CDR2 SYGAGN. The part of the CDR3 DNA that was read is TGTGCCAGCAGCTGGAAAGAC. Translating it yields CASSWKD. The entire CDR3 is CASSWKDTQYF.

Concerning this clone: The DNA is omitted, as the CDR3 cannot be located on it reliably, and the CDR3 follows TCRdb's listing. The germline and genes are mouse ones. The chain is built from TRBV16 and TRBJ1-6; TRBD1, the table's D call, lacks a check against the DNA. TRBJ1-6 is an ORF for which the function is uncertain. Per the germline V gene, CDR1 is SGHSA and CDR2 is FRNQAP. The CDR3 has 12 residues if both end residues are counted. The CDR3 here is CASSLRDRGLYF.

On this clone: Gene names and germline match the mouse. From the germline J gene comes the end of the CDR3, since the read stops 4 residues before it. The chain joins TRBV13-3 to TRBJ1-2; D is ambiguous. The V gene lost 4 bases and the J gene lost 1 base, with 8 bases spanning the gap. In germline, CDR1 is NNHDY, CDR2 SYVADS. There are 13 residues in the CDR3. CDR3 bases read: TGTGCCAGCAGTTCCCTGCGAAACTCC. Its protein product is CASSSLRNS. The whole CDR3 sequence reads CASSSLRNSDYTF.

This clone occurred many times. All gene names here are mouse names. The read ends 4 residues before the CDR3 terminus; that terminus is restored from the germline J gene. The gene calls are TRBV17 and TRBJ2-5, with 10 nucleotides matching TRBD1. The CDR3 is 15 residues long. Per the germline V gene, CDR1 is MNHDT and CDR2 is YYDKIL. This CDR3 reads CASSRDGGQGDTQYF. The CDR3 bases that were read are TGTGCTAGCAGTAGAGATGGGGGACAGGGGGAC. Looking up the rest from reference TRBV17 and TRBJ2-5 gives the full variable domain: DTTVKQNPRYKLARVGKPVNLICSQTMNHDTMYWYQKKPNQAPKLLLFYYDKILNREADTFEKFQSSRPNNSFCSLYIGSAGLEYSAMYLCASSRDGGQGDTQYFGPGTRLLVL.

In the case of this clone: There is a difference at residue 11 between the TCRdb protein and the DNA translation, so the protein given here was translated from the DNA. The gene symbols are mouse symbols. The read comes to an end 3 residues before the CDR3 does, leaving the germline J gene to fill in the end. The chain employs TRBV13-3 and TRBJ1-6; 8 bases match TRBD1. TRBJ1-6 has ORF status, its function being uncertain. The CDR3 is 14 amino acids. CDR1 and CDR2 from the germline V gene are NNHDY and SYVADS. J was trimmed by 7 bases and V by 4 bases; bases with no gene match: 4. The CDR3 bases that were read are TGTGCCAGCAGTTCACAGGGGGGAAATTCGCCC. Encoded protein: CASSSQGGNSP. The CDR3 as a whole reads CASSSQGGNSPLYF.

This clone has more than one count but fewer than ten. Mouse germline and gene names are used. The CDR3 end falls 4 residues outside the read, so it is completed with the germline J gene. The chain carries TRBV1 and TRBJ1-1; possibly TRBD1 for D (6 bases). The length of the CDR3 is 14 residues. The germline V gene has CDR1 NSQYPW and CDR2 LRSPGD (reference sequence). Incomplete CDR3 DNA: TGCACCTGCAGTGCCAGGACAGACACCGCA. Amino acids: CTCSARTDTA. The entire CDR3 is CTCSARTDTAEVFF.